A selection of T cell receptor beta chains follows, all from one sample in a study of tumor-infiltrating lymphocytes in primary liver carcinoma. MiXCR was run by TCRdb on the multiplex PCR reads, yielding one entry per CDR3 protein. This table holds some 190,000 distinct CDR3 sequences, about 60% found once. Sequencing input: peripheral blood. The receptors stem from a man in his forties with primary liver carcinoma and hepatitis B virus infection. CDR3s include the opening cysteine and the closing phenylalanine or tryptophan. A D gene is named only where the DNA matches it firmly. Not every row has a clone size; where given, it reads once, few, many or a size class.

-,TRBJ1-1,TRBV11-2,-,TGTGCCAGCAGTAGACAGGAGGAGATTGAAGCTTTCTTT,CASSRQEEIEAFF
-,TRBJ2-6,TRBV11-2,TRBD2,TGTGCCAGCAGCTTCCATACCGGACTAGCGGGGACTGGGGCCAACTTCCTGACTTTC,CASSFHTGLAGTGANFLTF
-,TRBJ2-1,TRBV4-2,TRBD2,TGTGCCAGCAGCCAAGATCCCTTACTTAGCGGGCATGTGCAGTTCTTC,CASSQDPLLSGHVQFF
few,TRBJ2-7,TRBV6-1,-,TGTGCCAGCAGTGCAGGCACCTACGAGCAGTACTTC,CASSAGTYEQYF
-,TRBJ1-1,TRBV29-1,TRBD1,TGCAGCGTGACAGGGGATGCAATGAACACTGAAGCTTTCTTT,CSVTGDAMNTEAFF
-,TRBJ2-3,TRBV6-1,-,TGTGCCAGCAAGGACTCCGGCGGGGATACGCAGTATTTT,CASKDSGGDTQYF
-,TRBJ2-3,TRBV6-5,TRBD1,TGTGCCAGCAGCCCCGGACAGGGGGCTACAGATACGCGGTATTTT,CASSPGQGATDTRYF
-,TRBJ2-5,TRBV30,-,TGTGCCTGGACAGGACTGGGCGAGACCCAGTACTTC,CAWTGLGETQYF
-,TRBJ2-1,TRBV29-1,TRBD2,TGCAGCGACGGGGGACTAGCGGGGGCTTCTGAGCAGTTCTTC,CSDGGLAGASEQFF
few,TRBJ2-3,TRBV12-3/TRBV12-4,TRBD2,TGTGCCAGCAGCCAGACTAGCGGATCGCAGTATTTT,CASSQTSGSQYF
many,TRBJ2-5,TRBV11-2,TRBD1,TGTGCCAGCAGCTTGATACAGGGGGAGACCCAGTACTTC,CASSLIQGETQYF
-,TRBJ2-4,TRBV6-2/TRBV6-3,-,TGTGCCAGCAGTCGAGCAGGGGAGACCAAAAACATTCAGTACTTC,CASSRAGETKNIQYF
-,TRBJ2-7,TRBV12-3/TRBV12-4,TRBD1,TGTGCCAGCAGTACCGGGGACAGGGCTTTTTACGAGCAGTACTTC,CASSTGDRAFYEQYF
many,TRBJ2-3,TRBV11-1,-,TGTGCCAGCAGCACCCGGACAGCGTGGGACACAGATACGCAGTATTTT,CASSTRTAWDTDTQYF
-,TRBJ2-1,TRBV11-2,TRBD2,TGTGCCAGCAGCGGGAGGACTAGTGGGTTCTCCTCCTACAACGAGCAGTCCTTC,CASSGRTSGFSSYNEQSF
-,TRBJ2-3,TRBV10-2,TRBD2,TGCGCCAGCAGTATAGCGGGAGGGGGGTCAGATACGCAGTATTTT,CASSIAGGGSDTQYF
many,TRBJ2-1,TRBV29-1,TRBD1,TGCAGTGCTTACTCCGGGACAGGGACGGGCGAGCAGTTCTTC,CSAYSGTGTGEQFF
few,TRBJ2-7,TRBV6-2/TRBV6-3,-,TGTGCCAGCAGTTTGGGCAGGTCCGACTCCTACGAGCAGTACTTC,CASSLGRSDSYEQYF
-,TRBJ2-5,TRBV7-8,TRBD2,TGTGCCAGCAGCTATCGGACTAGCGGGAGGCCTCAAGAGACCCAGAACTTC,CASSYRTSGRPQETQNF
-,TRBJ1-4,TRBV28,-,TGTGCCAGCAGTCCCCCTTCCAGTCCCGAAAAACTGTTTTTT,CASSPPSSPEKLFF
-,TRBJ2-1,TRBV5-8,-,TGTGCCAGCAGCTTGGGCTACAGGTATGAGCAGTTCTTC,CASSLGYRYEQFF
few,TRBJ2-7,TRBV4-1,-,TGCGCCAGCAGCCAAGGCGGTGTTACCAACGCTGTTAACGAGCTGTACTTC,CASSQGGVTNAVNELYF
-,TRBJ2-7,TRBV20-1,-,TGCAGTGTTTTGAGGCGGCAGTACTTC,CSVLRRQYF
-,TRBJ1-2,TRBV30,TRBD1,TGTGCCTGCCTCCTTGATCAAGGACAGGTTCCTTTCACCAACTATGGCTACACCTTC,CACLLDQGQVPFTNYGYTF
few,TRBJ2-1,TRBV5-6,TRBD2,TGTGCCAGCAGCTTGGGGCTAGCGGGAGGTCAGAGCTCCTACAATGAGCAGTTCTTC,CASSLGLAGGQSSYNEQFF
few,TRBJ1-6,TRBV6-6,-,TGTGCCAGCAGTTACTCGCGACAGTATACCGCGGATAATTCACCCCTCCACTTT,CASSYSRQYTADNSPLHF
-,TRBJ1-1,TRBV30,-,TGTGCCTGGAGTGCCGAACAGGGCACTGAAGCTTTCTTT,CAWSAEQGTEAFF
-,TRBJ1-1,TRBV10-3,-,TGTGCCATCCTACAGGACATGAACACTGAAGCTTTCTTT,CAILQDMNTEAFF
-,TRBJ2-3,TRBV10-2,-,TGCGCCAGCAGTGAGACCAGGAGCTTGCAGTATTTT,CASSETRSLQYF
-,TRBJ2-5,TRBV6-2/TRBV6-3,-,TGTGCCAGCAGCCCCACCCTACAAGAAGGGACCCAGTACTTC,CASSPTLQEGTQYF
many,TRBJ2-5,TRBV11-2,TRBD2,TGTGCCAGCAGTTATACGGGACGGGAGGTGGGGGAGACCCAGTACTTC,CASSYTGREVGETQYF
-,TRBJ2-7,TRBV29-1,-,TGCAGCGTTGAGGAGGGGGCCAGCTCCTACGAGCAGTACTTC,CSVEEGASSYEQYF
-,TRBJ2-1,TRBV11-3,-,TGTGCCAGCAGTTTGGACTTATCCTCCTACAATGAGAAGTTCTTC,CASSLDLSSYNEKFF
once,TRBJ2-3,TRBV29-1,-,TGCAGCGTTGAAGATCCGGGACACTACACAGATACGCAGTATTTT,CSVEDPGHYTDTQYF
-,TRBJ2-1,TRBV14,TRBD2,TGTGCCAGCTGGGGGGCTAGCGGGAGCCAAAACAATGAGCAGTTCTTC,CASWGASGSQNNEQFF
-,TRBJ2-1,TRBV6-5,TRBD2,TGTGCCAGCAGCGAAGGGACTAGCGGGAGCTCCTACAATGAGCAGTTCTTC,CASSEGTSGSSYNEQFF
-,TRBJ1-4,TRBV4-2,TRBD1,TGTGCCAGCAGCCAAAGGGGGCTGGATGAAAAACTGTTTTTT,CASSQRGLDEKLFF
-,TRBJ2-3,TRBV11-2,-,TGTGCCAGCAGCCGCGAGGGGGTTTCAAATACACAGTATTTT,CASSREGVSNTQYF
few,TRBJ2-5,TRBV10-3,-,TGTGCCATCAGTGAGTCGACGCGAGAGACCCAGTACTTC,CAISESTRETQYF
few,TRBJ2-7,TRBV6-1,-,TGTGCCAGCAGTGAAGTTTCAGGTGAAGAGCAGTACTTC,CASSEVSGEEQYF
-,TRBJ2-1,TRBV6-2/TRBV6-3,TRBD1,TGTGCCAGCAGTTACTACGGGACAGGGGGCTGGAATGAGCAGTTCTTC,CASSYYGTGGWNEQFF
many,TRBJ1-1,TRBV11-2,-,TGTGCCAGCAGCCGCTTGAGAAACACTGAAGCTTTCTTT,CASSRLRNTEAFF
few,TRBJ2-7,TRBV28,TRBD1,TGTGCCAGACAGGGGCGATCCTACGAGCAGTACTTC,CARQGRSYEQYF
-,TRBJ1-2,TRBV10-3,-,TGTGCCATCAGTGCAGAGACAGTCCTTAACTATGGCTACACCTTC,CAISAETVLNYGYTF
-,TRBJ2-7,TRBV5-8,TRBD1,TGTGCCAGCAGCTTGGATCCGGGACAGGGGATCTACGAGCAGTACTTC,CASSLDPGQGIYEQYF
-,TRBJ2-2,TRBV18,-,TGTGCCAGCTCTGGCAGGGATAACACCTGGGAGCTGTTTTTT,CASSGRDNTWELFF
-,TRBJ1-4,TRBV28,-,TGTGCCAGCAGAGGTAGGGGAAGGGAAAAACTGTTTTTT,CASRGRGREKLFF
few,TRBJ1-2,TRBV29-1,-,TGCAGCGTTGAATCTAGGACCCGAGGGTATGGCTACACCTTC,CSVESRTRGYGYTF
-,TRBJ2-3,TRBV11-2,-,TGTGTCAGCAGCTCCCTACGAGGGTCCGATACGCAGTACTTT,CVSSSLRGSDTQYF
-,TRBJ2-7,TRBV15,TRBD2,TGTGCCACCAGCAACTGGACTAGCGGATCATCTTTCTGGGGCGAGCAGTACTTC,CATSNWTSGSSFWGEQYF
-,TRBJ2-3,TRBV6-6,-,TGTGCCAGCGGGCCCTCAGATACGCAGTATTTT,CASGPSDTQYF
-,TRBJ2-1,TRBV11-2,-,TGTGTCAGTAGCTTACTCCTACTGTCCTACAATGAGCAGTTCTTC,CVSSLLLLSYNEQFF
-,TRBJ2-2,TRBV6-1,-,TGTGCCAGCAGTGAAATTGTATCGGGAACCGGGGAGCTGTTTTTT,CASSEIVSGTGELFF
-,TRBJ2-7,TRBV11-2,TRBD1,TGTGCCAGTAGTCCCCGGACAGGCCACGAGCAGTACTTC,CASSPRTGHEQYF